A single sample gave rise to the 24 T cell receptor beta chains below, sequenced in a study of T cell changes during pregnancy in multiple sclerosis. Profiled with immunoSEQ multiplex PCR; TCRdb holds only in-frame clones, not every one. The sample consists of about 41,000 clones, more than 90% of them appearing once. Sequenced material: CD8+ T cells from peripheral blood mononuclear cells, taken in the third trimester of pregnancy. The receptors derive from a female donor with multiple sclerosis, enrolled in a pregnancy study.

This clone was counted once. This chain connects TRBV30 to TRBJ2-3; unclear D gene. The ends were cut back, 4 bases at V and 3 bases at J, with 8 bases in the middle. Germline V lookup: CDR1 GTSNPN, CDR2 SVGIG (reference sequence). CDR3 length: 12 residues. CDR3 coding DNA: TGTGCCTGGACCTATTCTACAGATACGCAGTATTTT. Its protein product is CAWTYSTDTQYF.

This clone was detected only once. V gene TRBV28 combines with J gene TRBJ2-5, with 12 nucleotides matching TRBD2. The CDR3 is 15 amino acids. With V trimmed by 5 bases and J by 5 bases, 6 bases remained unmatched. Per germline, CDR1 MDHEN and CDR2 SYDVKM. This chain's CDR3 is CASSPWTSGKETQYF. The DNA for the CDR3 is TGTGCCAGCAGTCCGTGGACTAGCGGGAAGGAGACCCAGTACTTC.

Details on this clone: Other DNA sequences in the sample encode the same CDR3. V is TRBV6-4 and J is TRBJ2-3; TRBD2 agrees at 8 bases. This CDR3 is built from 14 residues. CDR1 and CDR2 from the germline V gene are MRHNA and SNTAGT. V gave up 3 bases and J gave up 1 base; unmatched junction bases: 0. DNA of the CDR3: TGTGCCAGCAGTGAAGCGGGGGGCACAGATACGCAGTATTTT. The encoded protein is CASSEAGGTDTQYF.

This clone was seen only a few times. The rearrangement uses TRBV27 and TRBJ2-7; 10 positions match TRBD1. The V gene's germline CDR1 is MNHEY and CDR2 SMNVEV (reference sequence). CDR3 length: 14 amino acids. J lost 9 bases, V lost 3 bases, and 8 bases had no gene match. The CDR3 protein is CASSFGQGGSGQYF. The CDR3, as DNA: TGTGCCAGCAGTTTTGGACAGGGGGGGTCAGGGCAGTACTTC.

This clone was counted a few times. V gene TRBV27 combines with J gene TRBJ1-1, with a possible D match to TRBD1 (6 bases). CDR3 size: 11 residues. Germline V lookup: CDR1 MNHEY, CDR2 SMNVEV (reference sequence). The V end was cut by 7 bases, the J end by 6 bases, with 9 bases between. CDR3 protein: CASITGSEAFF. CDR3 DNA sequence: TGTGCCAGCATAACAGGGTCTGAAGCTTTCTTT.

V usage is TRBV11-2 and J usage is TRBJ2-7, with TRBD1 as a possible D gene (5 bases). The CDR3 is made up of 15 amino acids. Looked up from germline, CDR1 is SGHAT and CDR2 is FQNNGV. V was trimmed by 1 base and J by 2 bases, leaving 12 bases between them. CDR3 residues: CASSLARAVAYEQYF. The CDR3 nucleotides are TGTGCCAGCAGCTTAGCCAGGGCGGTTGCCTACGAGCAGTACTTC.

This rearrangement joins TRBV6-1 to TRBJ2-1; 13 bases fit TRBD2. The ends lost 8 bases at V and 6 bases at J; junction bases unmatched: 4. The CDR3 runs 14 residues. Germline loops: CDR1 MNHNS, CDR2 SASEGT. For the CDR3, the DNA is TGTGCCAGCTTGGGACTAGCGGGGACCAATGAGCAGTTCTTC. Its translation: CASLGLAGTNEQFF.

The chain uses TRBV28 and TRBJ1-1, with D maybe TRBD1 (6 bases). Per germline, CDR1 MDHEN and CDR2 SYDVKM. The CDR3 extends over 12 amino acids. V lost 5 bases to trimming and J lost 6 bases, with 10 bases between them. CDR3 region: CASSIPGAEAFF. The CDR3, as DNA: TGTGCCAGCAGTATTCCAGGGGCTGAAGCTTTCTTT.

The CDR3 region is CASGFFPHRNQPQHF. CDR3 DNA sequence: TGTGCTAGTGGTTTCTTTCCCCACAGGAATCAGCCCCAGCATTTT. The chain has TRBV12-5 and TRBJ1-5, with a weak D call TRBD1 (5 bases). This CDR3 has 15 residues. Trimming removed 3 bases from V and 4 bases from J, with 13 bases in between. Germline-derived CDR1 and CDR2 are LGHNT and FRNRAP.

For the CDR3, the DNA is TGTGCCAGCAGCGTACAGGGGGCGGACACTGAAGCTTTCTTT. Translation gives CASSVQGADTEAFF. The V call is TRBV7-8, the J call TRBJ1-1; 9 nucleotides align to TRBD1. The CDR3 sequence is 14 residues long. CDR1 and CDR2 from the germline V gene are SGHVS and FQNEAQ. V dropped 5 bases and J dropped 3; count of bases not matched to a gene: 4.

This sequence joins TRBV9 and TRBJ2-2; D might be TRBD2 (6 bases). Trimming took off 2 bases at V and 7 bases at J, with 9 bases between the two ends. The CDR3 is 13 amino acids. CDR1 is SGDLS and CDR2 is YYNGEE in the germline V gene. CDR3 sequence: CASSVYGSGELFF. The CDR3 DNA reads as TGTGCCAGCAGCGTGTACGGGAGCGGGGAGCTGTTTTTT.

This chain joins TRBV7-2 and TRBJ2-5, with D maybe TRBD2 (7 bases). Between the trimmed V and J ends, which lost 0 bases and 5 bases, there was a span of 13 bases. Germline CDR1 SGHTA, CDR2 FQGNSA. This CDR3 comprises 15 residues. The CDR3 reads CASSLAGGAGETQYF. CDR3 nucleotides: TGTGCCAGCAGCTTAGCGGGGGGGGCGGGTGAGACCCAGTACTTC. The full variable domain, rest sourced from reference TRBV7-2 and TRBJ2-5, is GAGVSQSPSNKVTEKGKDVELRCDPISGHTALYWYRQSLGQGLEFLIYFQGNSAPDKSGLPSDRFSAERTGGSVSTLTIQRTQQEDSAVYLCASSLAGGAGETQYFGPGTRLLVL.

The V and J genes are TRBV7-3 and TRBJ1-2, with D hard to call. V shed 2 bases and J shed 4 bases, with 8 bases lying between them. The CDR3 is 13 residues long. Germline-derived CDR1 and CDR2 are SGHTA and FQGTGA. CDR3 loop: CASSLQEGYGYTF. CDR3 bases: TGTGCCAGCAGCTTACAGGAGGGCTATGGCTACACCTTC.

The rearrangement joins TRBV30 to TRBJ2-5; D is perhaps TRBD2 (5 bases). Germline lookup yields CDR1 GTSNPN and CDR2 SVGIG (reference sequence). The CDR3 covers 13 residues. Trimming removed 5 bases from V and 4 bases from J, with 14 bases in between. CDR3 loop: CAWCGAEGETQYF. CDR3 nucleotide sequence: TGTGCCTGGTGTGGTGCCGAGGGAGAGACCCAGTACTTC. Supplemented by reference TRBV30 and TRBJ2-5, the full variable domain reads SQTIHQWPATLVQPVGSPLSLECTVEGTSNPNLYWYRQAAGRGLQLLFYSVGIGQISSEVPQNLSASRPQDRQFILSSKKLLLSDSGFYLCAWCGAEGETQYFGPGTRLLVL.

The rearrangement joins TRBV28 to TRBJ2-7, with TRBD2 matching over 14 bases. Looked up from germline, CDR1 is MDHEN and CDR2 is SYDVKM. CDR3 size: 14 residues. After removal of 4 bases from V and 6 bases from J, the junction contained 2 bases not matched to a gene. CDR3 region: CASSYGTSGGEQYF. Here the CDR3 DNA reads TGTGCCAGCAGTTACGGGACTAGCGGGGGCGAGCAGTACTTC.

V and J are TRBV12-2 and TRBJ1-5. TRBV12-2 is classified as a pseudogene. This CDR3 region has 20 residues. CDR3 residues: CASRLVPLVIGGGGNQPQHF. The CDR3 DNA follows: TGTGCAAGTCGCTTAGTGCCCTTGGTGATAGGAGGAGGAGGCAATCAGCCCCAGCATTTT.

The rearrangement joins TRBV6-5 to TRBJ2-2, with D possibly TRBD1 on 5 matching bases. The V gene lost 8 bases and the J gene lost 7 bases, with 20 bases spanning the gap. Germline-derived CDR1 and CDR2 are MNHEY and SVGAGI. The CDR3 runs 15 residues. CDR3 residues: CASGYSQGMGGELFF. The CDR3 nucleotides read TGTGCCAGCGGATATTCCCAGGGAATGGGCGGGGAGCTGTTTTTT.

The chain recombines TRBV19 with TRBJ2-2; D is possibly TRBD2 (5 bases). The CDR3 is 15 amino acids. V lost 9 bases and J lost 1, with 15 bases in between. Germline CDR1 and CDR2: LNHDA and SQIVND (reference sequence). The CDR3 DNA is TGTGCCAGCTCTTGGGCGGGCGGGAACACCGGGGAGCTGTTTTTT. This gives the protein CASSWAGGNTGELFF.

The gene calls are TRBV28 and TRBJ2-1, with D perhaps TRBD2 (5 bases). The CDR3 has 16 amino acids. V lost 5 bases and J lost 0, with 14 bases in between. Germline-derived CDR1 and CDR2 are MDHEN and SYDVKM. DNA of the CDR3: TGTGCCAGCAGTCCCGCATGGGAGAGCTCCTACAATGAGCAGTTCTTC. Its translation: CASSPAWESSYNEQFF. The full variable domain, its missing parts supplied by reference TRBV28 and TRBJ2-1, is DVKVTQSSRYLVKRTGEKVFLECVQDMDHENMFWYRQDPGLGLRLIYFSYDVKMKEKGDIPEGYSVSREKKERFSLILESASTNQTSMYLCASSPAWESSYNEQFFGPGTRLTVL.

This chain uses TRBV11-1 with TRBJ2-7; maybe TRBD2 (5 bases). Germline lookup yields CDR1 SGHAT and CDR2 FQDESV (reference sequence). There are 17 residues in the CDR3. V was clipped by 5 bases and J by 0 bases, with 20 bases between them. This CDR3 is CASSDPLTSRDSYEQYF. In DNA, the CDR3 is TGTGCCAGCAGCGACCCCTTAACCTCCCGGGACTCCTACGAGCAGTACTTC.

This chain connects TRBV2 to TRBJ2-7; maybe TRBD2 (6 bases). V was clipped by 1 base and J by 8 bases, with 15 bases between them. Germline V lookup: CDR1 SNHLY, CDR2 FYNNEI. CDR3 size: 14 residues. The CDR3 region is CASSEGGVGGQQYF. DNA for the CDR3: TGTGCCAGCAGTGAAGGTGGGGTGGGGGGTCAGCAGTACTTC.

This clone was seen just once. This chain joins TRBV6-5 and TRBJ1-5; TRBD1 might be the D (6 bases). CDR1 MNHEY and CDR2 SVGAGI come from the germline V gene. The CDR3 has 14 amino acids. V lost 10 bases to trimming and J lost 2 bases, with 15 bases between them. The CDR3 spells CATGAGEGNQPQHF. DNA of the CDR3: TGTGCCACCGGGGCAGGGGAAGGCAATCAGCCCCAGCATTTT.

The V gene is TRBV7-6, the J gene TRBJ2-7; possibly TRBD1 for D (6 bases). Germline V gene sequence: CDR1 SGHVS, CDR2 FNYEAQ. Between the trimmed V and J ends, which lost 3 bases and 1 base, there was a span of 13 bases. The CDR3 covers 15 residues. Here the CDR3 reads CASSFWSDSSYEQYF. In nucleotides, the CDR3 is TGTGCCAGCAGCTTCTGGTCGGACAGTTCCTACGAGCAGTACTTC. The full variable domain, with the rest looked up from reference TRBV7-6 and TRBJ2-7, is GAGVSQSPRYKVTKRGQDVALRCDPISGHVSLYWYRQALGQGPEFLTYFNYEAQQDKSGLPNDRFSAERPEGSISTLTIQRTEQRDSAMYRCASSFWSDSSYEQYFGPGTRLTVT.

This sequence joins TRBV7-3 and TRBJ1-1; TRBD1 matches 8 bases. From germline, CDR1 is SGHTA and CDR2 FQGTGA. V trimming: 5 bases; J trimming: 8 bases; junction bases outside the gene matches: 7. The CDR3 extends over 13 amino acids. The DNA for the CDR3 is TGTGCCAGCAGCCCCGGACAGGGTGGGGAAGCTTTCTTT. This sequence encodes CASSPGQGGEAFF.